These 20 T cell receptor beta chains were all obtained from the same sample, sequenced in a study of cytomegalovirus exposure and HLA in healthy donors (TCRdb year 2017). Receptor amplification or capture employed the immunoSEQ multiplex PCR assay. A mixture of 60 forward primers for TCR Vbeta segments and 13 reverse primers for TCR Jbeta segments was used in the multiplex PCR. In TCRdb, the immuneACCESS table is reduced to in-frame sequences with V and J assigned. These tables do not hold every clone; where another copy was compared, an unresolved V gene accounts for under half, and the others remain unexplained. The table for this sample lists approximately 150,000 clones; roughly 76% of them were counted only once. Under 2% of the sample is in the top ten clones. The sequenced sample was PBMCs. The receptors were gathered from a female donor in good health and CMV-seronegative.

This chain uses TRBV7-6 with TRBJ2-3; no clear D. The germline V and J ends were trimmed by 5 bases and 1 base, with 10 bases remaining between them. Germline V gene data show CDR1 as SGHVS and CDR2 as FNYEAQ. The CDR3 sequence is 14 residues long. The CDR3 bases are TGTGCCAGCAGCCTAACGGGTCGCACAGATACGCAGTATTTT. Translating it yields CASSLTGRTDTQYF.

The CDR3 here is CASRFVTAGGGDEQFF. DNA for the CDR3: TGCGCCAGCAGATTCGTTACAGCGGGGGGTGGGGATGAGCAGTTCTTC. The J gene is TRBJ2-1, the V gene TRBV5-1, with TRBD2 identical over 9 bases. This CDR3 region has 16 residues. V was clipped by 5 bases and J by 8 bases; unmatched bases: 14. Germline CDR1 reads SGHRS; CDR2 reads YFSETQ. Looking up the rest from reference TRBV5-1 and TRBJ2-1 gives the full variable domain: KAGVTQTPRYLIKTRGQQVTLSCSPISGHRSVSWYQQTPGQGLQFLFEYFSETQRNKGNFPGRFSGRQFSNSRSEMNVSTLELGDSALYLCASRFVTAGGGDEQFFGPGTRLTVL.

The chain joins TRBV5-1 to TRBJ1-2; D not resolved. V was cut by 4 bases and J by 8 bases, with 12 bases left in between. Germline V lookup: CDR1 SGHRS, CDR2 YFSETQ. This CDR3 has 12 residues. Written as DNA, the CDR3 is TGCGCCAGCAGCCTAGCCCCGGGAGGCTACACCTTC. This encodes CASSLAPGGYTF.

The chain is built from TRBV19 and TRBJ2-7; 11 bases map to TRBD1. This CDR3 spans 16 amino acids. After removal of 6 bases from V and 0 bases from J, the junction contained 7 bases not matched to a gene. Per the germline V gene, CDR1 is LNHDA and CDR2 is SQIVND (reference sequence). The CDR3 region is CASSGGGQGDSYEQYF. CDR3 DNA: TGTGCCAGTAGCGGGGGGGGACAGGGGGACTCCTACGAGCAGTACTTC.

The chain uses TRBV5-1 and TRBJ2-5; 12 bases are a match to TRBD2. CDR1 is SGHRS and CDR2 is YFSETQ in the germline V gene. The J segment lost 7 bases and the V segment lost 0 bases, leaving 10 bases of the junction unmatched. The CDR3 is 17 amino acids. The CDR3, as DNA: TGCGCCAGCAGCTTGGATTCTAGCGGGAGGGGCTTTGGGACCCAGTACTTC. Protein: CASSLDSSGRGFGTQYF.

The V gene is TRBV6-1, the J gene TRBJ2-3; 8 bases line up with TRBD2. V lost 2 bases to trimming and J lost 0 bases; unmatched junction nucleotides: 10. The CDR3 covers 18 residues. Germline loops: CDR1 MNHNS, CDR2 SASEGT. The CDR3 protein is CASSENVRGGASTDTQYF. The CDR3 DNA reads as TGTGCCAGCAGTGAAAACGTACGGGGGGGAGCTAGCACAGATACGCAGTATTTT.

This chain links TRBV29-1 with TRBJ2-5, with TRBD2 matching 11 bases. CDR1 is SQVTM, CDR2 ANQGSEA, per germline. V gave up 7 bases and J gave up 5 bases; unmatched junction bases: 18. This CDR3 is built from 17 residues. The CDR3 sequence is CSATRGRLAGRLETQYF. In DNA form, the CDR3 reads TGCAGCGCTACTCGAGGGCGACTAGCGGGAAGATTGGAGACCCAGTACTTC. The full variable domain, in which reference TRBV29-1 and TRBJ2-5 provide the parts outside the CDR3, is SAVISQKPSRDICQRGTSLTIQCQVDSQVTMMFWYRQQPGQSLTLIATANQGSEATYESGFVIDKFPISRPNLTFSTLTVSNMSPEDSSIYLCSATRGRLAGRLETQYFGPGTRLLVL.

CDR3 sequence: CASSLLGGGIPGLAGIETQYF. The CDR3 coding sequence is TGTGCCAGCAGCTTACTGGGCGGGGGGATTCCGGGACTAGCGGGGATAGAGACCCAGTACTTC. The V and J genes are TRBV7-8 and TRBJ2-5, with TRBD2 identical over 13 bases. Germline lookup yields CDR1 SGHVS and CDR2 FQNEAQ. Trimming at V came to 2 bases and at J to 4 bases, leaving 19 bases not matched to a gene. This CDR3 spans 21 amino acids.

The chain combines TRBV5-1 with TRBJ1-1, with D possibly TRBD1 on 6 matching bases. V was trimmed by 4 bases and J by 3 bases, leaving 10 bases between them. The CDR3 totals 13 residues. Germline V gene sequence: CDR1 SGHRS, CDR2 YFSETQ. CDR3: CASSPHRDTEAFF. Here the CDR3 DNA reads TGCGCCAGCAGCCCCCACAGGGACACTGAAGCTTTCTTT. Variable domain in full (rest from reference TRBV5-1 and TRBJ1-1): KAGVTQTPRYLIKTRGQQVTLSCSPISGHRSVSWYQQTPGQGLQFLFEYFSETQRNKGNFPGRFSGRQFSNSRSEMNVSTLELGDSALYLCASSPHRDTEAFFGQGTRLTVV.

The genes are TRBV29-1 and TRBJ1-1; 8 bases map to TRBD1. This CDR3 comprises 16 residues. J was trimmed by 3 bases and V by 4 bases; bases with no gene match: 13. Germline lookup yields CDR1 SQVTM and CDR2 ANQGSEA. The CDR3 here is CSVVLGQGRLDTEAFF. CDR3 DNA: TGCAGCGTTGTCCTTGGACAGGGTAGGTTGGACACTGAAGCTTTCTTT.

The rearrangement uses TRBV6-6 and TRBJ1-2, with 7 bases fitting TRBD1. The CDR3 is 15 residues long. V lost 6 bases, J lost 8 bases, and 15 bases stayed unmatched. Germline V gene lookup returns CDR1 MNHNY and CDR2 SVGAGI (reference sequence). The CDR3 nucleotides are TGTGCCAGCAGCCCCGAAATGACAGGGCCGAGGGGCTACACCTTC. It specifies CASSPEMTGPRGYTF.

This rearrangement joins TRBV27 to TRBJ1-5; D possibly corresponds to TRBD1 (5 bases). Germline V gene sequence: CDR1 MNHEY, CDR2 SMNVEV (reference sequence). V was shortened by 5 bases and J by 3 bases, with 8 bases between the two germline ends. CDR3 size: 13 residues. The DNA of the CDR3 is TGTGCCAGCAGTCCGACAGTCAATCAGCCCCAGCATTTT. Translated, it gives CASSPTVNQPQHF.

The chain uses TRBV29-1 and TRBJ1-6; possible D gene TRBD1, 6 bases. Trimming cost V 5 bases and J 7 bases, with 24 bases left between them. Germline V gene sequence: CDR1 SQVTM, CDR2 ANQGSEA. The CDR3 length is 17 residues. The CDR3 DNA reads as TGCAGCGTTCAACTTATTTCCGGGACAAGAGGGAATTCACCCCTCCACTTT. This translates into CSVQLISGTRGNSPLHF.

The CDR3 DNA reads TGTGCCAGCAGTTTAGAGGCGGGCGTCAACACTGAAGCTTTCTTT. This gives the protein CASSLEAGVNTEAFF. This chain uses TRBV27 with TRBJ1-1; D is uncertain. The CDR3 extends over 15 amino acids. Germline V gives CDR1 MNHEY, CDR2 SMNVEV (reference sequence). V was clipped by 2 bases and J by 2 bases, with 12 bases between them.

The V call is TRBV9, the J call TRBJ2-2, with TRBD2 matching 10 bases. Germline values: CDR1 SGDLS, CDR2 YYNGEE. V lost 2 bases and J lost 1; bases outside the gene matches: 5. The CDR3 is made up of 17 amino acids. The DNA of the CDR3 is TGTGCCAGCAGCGTCGGACCTAGCGGGGGGAACACCGGGGAGCTGTTTTTT. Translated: CASSVGPSGGNTGELFF.

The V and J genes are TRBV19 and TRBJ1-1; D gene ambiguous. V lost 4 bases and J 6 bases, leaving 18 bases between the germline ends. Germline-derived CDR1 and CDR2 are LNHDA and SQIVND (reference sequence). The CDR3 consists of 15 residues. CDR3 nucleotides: TGTGCCAGTAGTACCCCGTTTGAGGGCGTACCTGAAGCTTTCTTT. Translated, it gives CASSTPFEGVPEAFF.

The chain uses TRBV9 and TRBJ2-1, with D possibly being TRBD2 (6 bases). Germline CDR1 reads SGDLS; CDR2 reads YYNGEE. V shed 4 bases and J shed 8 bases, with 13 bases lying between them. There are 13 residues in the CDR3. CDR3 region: CASSPPGGDEQFF. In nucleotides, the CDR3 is TGTGCCAGCAGCCCACCCGGGGGTGATGAGCAGTTCTTC.

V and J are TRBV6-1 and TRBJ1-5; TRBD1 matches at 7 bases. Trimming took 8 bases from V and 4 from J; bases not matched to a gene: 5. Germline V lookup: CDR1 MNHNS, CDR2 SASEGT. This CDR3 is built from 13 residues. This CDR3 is CASEGQLNQPQHF. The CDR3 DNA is TGTGCCAGCGAGGGACAGCTAAATCAGCCCCAGCATTTT.

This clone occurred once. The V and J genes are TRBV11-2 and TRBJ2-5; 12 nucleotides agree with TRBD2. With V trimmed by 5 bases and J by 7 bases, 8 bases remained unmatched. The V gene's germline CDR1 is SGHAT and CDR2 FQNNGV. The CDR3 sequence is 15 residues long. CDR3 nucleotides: TGTGCCAGCAGCCCTCGACTAGCGGGGGATGCGACCCAGTACTTC. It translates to CASSPRLAGDATQYF.

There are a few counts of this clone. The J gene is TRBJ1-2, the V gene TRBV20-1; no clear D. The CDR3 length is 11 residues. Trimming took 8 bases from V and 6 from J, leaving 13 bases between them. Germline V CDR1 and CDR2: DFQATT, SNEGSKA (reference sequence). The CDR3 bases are TGCAGTACCGGTCCGAGGAATGGCTACACCTTC. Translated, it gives CSTGPRNGYTF.